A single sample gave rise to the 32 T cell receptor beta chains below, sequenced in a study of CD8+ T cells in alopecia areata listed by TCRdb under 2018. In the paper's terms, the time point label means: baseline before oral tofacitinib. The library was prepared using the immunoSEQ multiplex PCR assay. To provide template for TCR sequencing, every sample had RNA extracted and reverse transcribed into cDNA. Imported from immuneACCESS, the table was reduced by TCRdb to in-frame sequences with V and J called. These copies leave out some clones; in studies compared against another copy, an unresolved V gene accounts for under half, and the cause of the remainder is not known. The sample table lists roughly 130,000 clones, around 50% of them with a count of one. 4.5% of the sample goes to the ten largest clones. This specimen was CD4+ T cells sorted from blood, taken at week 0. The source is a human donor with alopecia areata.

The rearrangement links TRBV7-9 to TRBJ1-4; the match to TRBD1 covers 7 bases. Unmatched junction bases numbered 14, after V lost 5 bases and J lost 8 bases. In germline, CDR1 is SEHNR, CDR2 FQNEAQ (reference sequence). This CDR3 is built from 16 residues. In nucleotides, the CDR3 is TGTGCCAGCAGCCTGGATACGACAGGGTCTCTCGAAAAACTGTTTTTT. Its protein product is CASSLDTTGSLEKLFF.

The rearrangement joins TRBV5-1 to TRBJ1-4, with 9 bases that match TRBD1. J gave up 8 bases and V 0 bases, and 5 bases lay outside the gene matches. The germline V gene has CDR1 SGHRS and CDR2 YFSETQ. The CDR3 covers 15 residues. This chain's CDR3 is CASSLAGTGQEKLFF. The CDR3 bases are TGCGCCAGCAGCTTGGCAGGGACAGGGCAAGAAAAACTGTTTTTT.

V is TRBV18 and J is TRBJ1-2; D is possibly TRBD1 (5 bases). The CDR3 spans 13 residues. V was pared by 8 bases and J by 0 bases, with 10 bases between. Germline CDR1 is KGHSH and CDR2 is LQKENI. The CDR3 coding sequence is TGTGCCAGCACTCCGACAGCTAACTATGGCTACACCTTC. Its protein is CASTPTANYGYTF.

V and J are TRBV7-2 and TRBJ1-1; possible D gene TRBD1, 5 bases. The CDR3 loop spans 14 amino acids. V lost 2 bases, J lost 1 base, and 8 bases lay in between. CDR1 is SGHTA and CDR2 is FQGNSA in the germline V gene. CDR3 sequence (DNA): TGTGCCAGCAGCTTAACGGGGGGGAACACTGAAGCTTTCTTT. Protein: CASSLTGGNTEAFF.

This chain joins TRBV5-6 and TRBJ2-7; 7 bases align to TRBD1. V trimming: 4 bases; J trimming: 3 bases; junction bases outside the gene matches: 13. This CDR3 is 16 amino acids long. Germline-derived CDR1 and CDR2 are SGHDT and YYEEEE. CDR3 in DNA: TGTGCCAGCAGCCCTATGGACGCAGGGGGAATCTACGAGCAGTACTTC. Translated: CASSPMDAGGIYEQYF.

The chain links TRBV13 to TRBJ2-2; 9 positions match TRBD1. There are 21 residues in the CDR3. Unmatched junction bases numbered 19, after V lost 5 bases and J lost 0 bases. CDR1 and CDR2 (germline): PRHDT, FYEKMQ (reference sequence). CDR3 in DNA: TGTGCCAGCAGCACCAAATCCGGGACAGGGTCGAAACTATCGAACACCGGGGAGCTGTTTTTT. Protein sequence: CASSTKSGTGSKLSNTGELFF.

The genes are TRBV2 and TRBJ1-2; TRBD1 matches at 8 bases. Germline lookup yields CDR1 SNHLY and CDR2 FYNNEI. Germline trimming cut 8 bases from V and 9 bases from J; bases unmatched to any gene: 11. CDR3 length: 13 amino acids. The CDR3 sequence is CASYPGGSVSYTF. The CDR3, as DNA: TGTGCCAGCTACCCAGGGGGCTCCGTAAGCTACACCTTC.

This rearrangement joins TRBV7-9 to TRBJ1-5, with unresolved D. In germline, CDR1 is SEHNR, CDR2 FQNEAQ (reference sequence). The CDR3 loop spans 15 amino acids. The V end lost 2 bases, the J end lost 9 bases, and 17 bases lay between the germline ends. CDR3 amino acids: CASSLRAASSGPQHF. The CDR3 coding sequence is TGTGCCAGCAGCTTAAGGGCAGCCTCCTCTGGGCCCCAGCATTTT.

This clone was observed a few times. The CDR3 DNA is TGCGCCAGCAGCTCGTCCGGGCCTAGTATCCATGAGCAGTTCTTC. It specifies CASSSSGPSIHEQFF. The rearrangement uses TRBV5-1 and TRBJ2-1; D is undetermined. This CDR3 has 15 amino acids. Germline CDR1 is SGHRS and CDR2 is YFSETQ. V was shortened by 3 bases and J by 8 bases, with 18 bases between the two germline ends.

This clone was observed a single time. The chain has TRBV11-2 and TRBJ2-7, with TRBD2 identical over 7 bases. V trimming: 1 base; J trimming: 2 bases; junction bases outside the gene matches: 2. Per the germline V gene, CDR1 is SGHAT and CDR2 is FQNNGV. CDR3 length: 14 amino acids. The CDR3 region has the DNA TGTGCCAGCAGCTTAGTCGGACTAGCCTACGAGCAGTACTTC. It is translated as CASSLVGLAYEQYF.

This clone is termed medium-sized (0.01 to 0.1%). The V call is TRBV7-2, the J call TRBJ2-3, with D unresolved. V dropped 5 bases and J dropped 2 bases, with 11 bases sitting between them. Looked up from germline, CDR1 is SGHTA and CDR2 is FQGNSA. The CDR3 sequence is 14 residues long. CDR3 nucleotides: TGTGCCAGCAGCCTCCGAGGTATCACAGATACGCAGTATTTT. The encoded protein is CASSLRGITDTQYF.

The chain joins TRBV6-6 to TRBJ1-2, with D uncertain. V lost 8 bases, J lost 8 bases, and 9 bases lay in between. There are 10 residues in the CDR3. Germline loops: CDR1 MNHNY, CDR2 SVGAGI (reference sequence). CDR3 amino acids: CASGRVGYTF. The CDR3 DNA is TGTGCCAGCGGTCGCGTCGGCTACACCTTC.

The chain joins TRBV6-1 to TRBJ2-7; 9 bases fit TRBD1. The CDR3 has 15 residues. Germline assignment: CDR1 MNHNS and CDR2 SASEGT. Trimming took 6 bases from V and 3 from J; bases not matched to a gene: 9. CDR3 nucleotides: TGTGCCAGCAGACGGAATACAGGGGGCTACTACGAGCAGTACTTC. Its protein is CASRRNTGGYYEQYF.

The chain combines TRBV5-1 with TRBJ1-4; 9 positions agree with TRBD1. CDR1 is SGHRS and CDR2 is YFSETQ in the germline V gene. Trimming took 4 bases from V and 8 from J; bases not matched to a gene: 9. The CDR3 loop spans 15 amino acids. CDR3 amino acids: CASSDHPGQGEKLFF. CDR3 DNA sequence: TGCGCCAGCAGCGATCATCCGGGACAGGGAGAAAAACTGTTTTTT.

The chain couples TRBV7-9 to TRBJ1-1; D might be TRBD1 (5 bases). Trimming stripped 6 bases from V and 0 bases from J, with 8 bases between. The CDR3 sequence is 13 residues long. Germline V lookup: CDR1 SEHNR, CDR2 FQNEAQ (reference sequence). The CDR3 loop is CASRRQLNTEAFF. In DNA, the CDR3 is TGTGCCAGCAGACGACAGTTGAACACTGAAGCTTTCTTT.

CDR3 coding DNA: TGTGCCAGCAGTTGGGGCAATGAGCAGTTCTTC. Translated, it gives CASSWGNEQFF. The rearrangement joins TRBV27 to TRBJ2-1; D is uncertain. Trimming cost V 4 bases and J 6 bases, with 4 bases left between them. The CDR3 has 11 amino acids. CDR1 is MNHEY and CDR2 is SMNVEV in the germline V gene (reference sequence).

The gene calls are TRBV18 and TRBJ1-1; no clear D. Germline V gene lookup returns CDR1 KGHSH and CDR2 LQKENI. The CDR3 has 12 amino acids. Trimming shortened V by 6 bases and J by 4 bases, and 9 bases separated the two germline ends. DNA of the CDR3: TGTGCCAGCTCGGGAGGTGGCACTGAAGCTTTCTTT. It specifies CASSGGGTEAFF.

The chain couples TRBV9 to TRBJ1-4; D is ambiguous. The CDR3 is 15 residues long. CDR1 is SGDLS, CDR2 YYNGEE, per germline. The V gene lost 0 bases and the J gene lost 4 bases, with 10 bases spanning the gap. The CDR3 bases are TGTGCCAGCAGCGTAGCGGCCGGGGTTAATGAAAAACTGTTTTTT. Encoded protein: CASSVAAGVNEKLFF.

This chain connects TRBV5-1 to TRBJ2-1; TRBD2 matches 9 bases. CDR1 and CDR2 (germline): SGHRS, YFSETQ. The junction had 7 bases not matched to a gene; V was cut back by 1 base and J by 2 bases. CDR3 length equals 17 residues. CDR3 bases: TGCGCCAGCAGCTTGCCCAGCGGGGGGCTCACCTACAATGAGCAGTTCTTC. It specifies CASSLPSGGLTYNEQFF.

CDR3 region: CASSGTDISYEQYF. CDR3 in DNA: TGTGCCAGCAGCGGGACGGACATTTCCTACGAGCAGTACTTC. This chain links TRBV9 with TRBJ2-7; D possibly corresponds to TRBD1 (5 bases). This CDR3 contains 14 residues. V lost 3 bases, J lost 1 base, and 11 bases lay in between. Per germline, CDR1 SGDLS and CDR2 YYNGEE.

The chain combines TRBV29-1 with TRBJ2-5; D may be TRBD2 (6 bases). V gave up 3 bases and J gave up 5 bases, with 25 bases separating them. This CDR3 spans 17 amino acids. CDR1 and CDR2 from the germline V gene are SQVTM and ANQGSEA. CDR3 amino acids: CSVDAIGDFPNRETQYF. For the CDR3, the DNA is TGCAGCGTTGACGCTATAGGGGACTTTCCTAATAGGGAGACCCAGTACTTC.

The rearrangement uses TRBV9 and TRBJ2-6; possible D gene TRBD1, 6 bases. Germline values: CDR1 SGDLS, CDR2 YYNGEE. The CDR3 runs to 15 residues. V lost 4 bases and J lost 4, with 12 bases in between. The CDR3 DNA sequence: TGTGCCAGCAGCACACAGGGTTCCGGGGCCAACGTCCTGACTTTC. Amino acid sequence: CASSTQGSGANVLTF. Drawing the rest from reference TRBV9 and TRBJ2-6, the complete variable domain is DSGVTQTPKHLITATGQRVTLRCSPRSGDLSVYWYQQSLDQGLQFLIQYYNGEERAKGNILERFSAQQFPDLHSELNLSSLELGDSALYFCASSTQGSGANVLTFGAGSRLTVL.

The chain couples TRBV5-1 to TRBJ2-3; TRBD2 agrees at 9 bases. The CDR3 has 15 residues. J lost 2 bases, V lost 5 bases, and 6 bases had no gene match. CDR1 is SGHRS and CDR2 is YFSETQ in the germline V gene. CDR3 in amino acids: CASRSGGRATDTQYF. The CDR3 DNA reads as TGCGCCAGCAGGTCGGGCGGGAGGGCCACAGATACGCAGTATTTT.

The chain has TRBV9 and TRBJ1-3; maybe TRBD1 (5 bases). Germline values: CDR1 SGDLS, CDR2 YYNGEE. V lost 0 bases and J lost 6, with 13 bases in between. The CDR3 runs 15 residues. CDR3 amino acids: CASSVAAGMANTIYF. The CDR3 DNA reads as TGTGCCAGCAGCGTAGCGGCAGGGATGGCAAACACCATATATTTT.

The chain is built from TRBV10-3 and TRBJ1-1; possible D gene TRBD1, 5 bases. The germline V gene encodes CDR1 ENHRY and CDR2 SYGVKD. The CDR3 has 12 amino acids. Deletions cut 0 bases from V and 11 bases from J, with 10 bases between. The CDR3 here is CAISESGARAFF. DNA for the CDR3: TGTGCCATCAGTGAGTCTGGGGCGCGCGCTTTCTTT.

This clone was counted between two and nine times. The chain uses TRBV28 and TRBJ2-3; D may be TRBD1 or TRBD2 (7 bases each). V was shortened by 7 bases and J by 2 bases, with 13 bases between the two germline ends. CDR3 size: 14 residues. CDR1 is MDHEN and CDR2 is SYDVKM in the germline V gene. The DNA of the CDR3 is TGTGCCAGCATCCAGGGGGGGGACACAGATACGCAGTATTTT. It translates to CASIQGGDTDTQYF.

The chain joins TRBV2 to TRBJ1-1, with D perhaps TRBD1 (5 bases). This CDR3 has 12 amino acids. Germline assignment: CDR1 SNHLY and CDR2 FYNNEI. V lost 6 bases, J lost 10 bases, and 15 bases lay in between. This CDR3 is CASRLNSGGAFF. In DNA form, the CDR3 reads TGTGCCAGCAGGCTGAACTCCGGGGGAGCTTTCTTT. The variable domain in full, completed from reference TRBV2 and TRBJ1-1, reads EPEVTQTPSHQVTQMGQEVILRCVPISNHLYFYWYRQILGQKVEFLVSFYNNEISEKSEIFDDQFSVERPDGSNFTLKIRSTKLEDSAMYFCASRLNSGGAFFGQGTRLTVV.

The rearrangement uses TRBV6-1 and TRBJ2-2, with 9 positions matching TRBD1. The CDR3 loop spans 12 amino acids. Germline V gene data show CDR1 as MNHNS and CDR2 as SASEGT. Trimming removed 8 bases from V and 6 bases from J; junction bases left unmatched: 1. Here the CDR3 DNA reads TGTGCCAGCGGGACAGGGCCCGGGGAGCTGTTTTTT. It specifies CASGTGPGELFF.

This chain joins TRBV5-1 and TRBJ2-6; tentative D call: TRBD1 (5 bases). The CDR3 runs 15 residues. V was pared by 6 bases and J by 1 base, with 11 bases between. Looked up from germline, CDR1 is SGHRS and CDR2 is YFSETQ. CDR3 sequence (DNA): TGCGCCAGCACCTTACAGGCTTCTGGGGCCAACGTCCTGACTTTC. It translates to CASTLQASGANVLTF.

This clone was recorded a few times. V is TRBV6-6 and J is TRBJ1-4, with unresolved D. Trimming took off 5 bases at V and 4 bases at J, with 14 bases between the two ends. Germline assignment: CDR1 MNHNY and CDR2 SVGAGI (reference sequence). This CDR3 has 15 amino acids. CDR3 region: CASSVPSQNNEKLFF. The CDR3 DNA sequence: TGTGCCAGCAGTGTCCCCTCACAGAATAATGAAAAACTGTTTTTT.

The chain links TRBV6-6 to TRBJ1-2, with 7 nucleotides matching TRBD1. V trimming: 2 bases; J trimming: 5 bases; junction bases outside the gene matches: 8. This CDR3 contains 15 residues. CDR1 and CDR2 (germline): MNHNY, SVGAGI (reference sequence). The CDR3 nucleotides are TGTGCCAGCAGTTACGTCGACGACAGGGCGTATGGCTACACCTTC. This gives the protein CASSYVDDRAYGYTF.

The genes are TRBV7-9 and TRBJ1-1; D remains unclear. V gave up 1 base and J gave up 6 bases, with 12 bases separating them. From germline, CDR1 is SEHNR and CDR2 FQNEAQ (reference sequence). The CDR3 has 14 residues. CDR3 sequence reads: CASSLEYSTSEAFF. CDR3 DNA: TGTGCCAGCAGCTTAGAGTACTCTACGTCTGAAGCTTTCTTT.